A single sample is the source of the 27 T cell receptor beta chains below, sequenced in a study of blood T cell repertoires in COVID-19. Assay used: immunoSEQ multiplex PCR; TCRdb lists only in-frame clones, some missing. The data contain about 220,000 clones, 82% of them singletons. Sequencing was performed on PBMCs or T cells enriched from blood (not recorded which). These receptors were taken from a woman aged 55 to 70 who had recovered from COVID-19.

V and J are TRBV3-1 (or the pseudogene TRBV3-2) and TRBJ2-7, with 9 bases matching TRBD1. Trimming cost V 1 base and J 6 bases; bases outside gene matches: 10. Per the germline V gene, CDR1 is LGHDT and CDR2 is YNNKEL (reference sequence). The CDR3 runs 16 residues. CDR3 amino acids: CASSQGGQGGLGEQYF. In DNA, the CDR3 is TGTGCCAGCAGCCAAGGGGGACAGGGCGGATTGGGCGAGCAGTACTTC.

This chain joins TRBV5-1 and TRBJ1-2; 7 bases are a match to TRBD1. V trimming: 5 bases; J trimming: 5 bases; junction bases outside the gene matches: 12. This CDR3 comprises 15 residues. CDR1 SGHRS and CDR2 YFSETQ come from the germline V gene. CDR3 loop: CASRLSGQSPYGYTF. CDR3 bases: TGCGCCAGCAGACTATCGGGACAGAGTCCTTATGGCTACACCTTC.

The chain is built from TRBV6-1 and TRBJ1-1; perhaps TRBD1 as D (5 bases). CDR3 length: 14 residues. V dropped 6 bases and J dropped 6 bases, with 17 bases sitting between them. Per the germline V gene, CDR1 is MNHNS and CDR2 is SASEGT. CDR3 region: CASRPDGGKAEAFF. DNA of the CDR3: TGTGCCAGCAGACCGGACGGGGGGAAGGCTGAAGCTTTCTTT.

The CDR3 spells CASSGGGAGNNQPQHF. The CDR3 DNA follows: TGTGCCAGCAGTGGCGGCGGAGCAGGGAACAATCAGCCCCAGCATTTT. The chain couples TRBV28 to TRBJ1-5, with D perhaps matching TRBD1 (5 bases). Per the germline V gene, CDR1 is MDHEN and CDR2 is SYDVKM. The CDR3 spans 16 residues. Between the trimmed V and J ends, which lost 5 bases and 3 bases, there was a span of 17 bases.

This clone has just a few counts. The J gene is TRBJ1-1, the V gene TRBV19; D uncertain. Germline CDR1 and CDR2: LNHDA and SQIVND (reference sequence). Trimming removed 6 bases from V and 1 base from J, with 9 bases in between. This CDR3 has 13 amino acids. The chain's CDR3 is CASSALRNTEAFF. The DNA for the CDR3 is TGTGCCAGTAGCGCCCTGCGGAACACTGAAGCTTTCTTT.

J is TRBJ2-1 and V is TRBV11-1, with 10 bases fitting TRBD2. V lost 7 bases to trimming and J lost 3 bases; unmatched junction nucleotides: 9. The CDR3 consists of 16 residues. CDR1 and CDR2 (germline): SGHAT, FQDESV (reference sequence). CDR3 protein: CASIPFTSGVYNEQFF. Written as DNA, the CDR3 is TGTGCCAGCATCCCCTTTACTAGCGGGGTCTACAATGAGCAGTTCTTC.

The chain links TRBV19 to TRBJ1-1; 8 bases match TRBD1. CDR3 length: 13 amino acids. The V and J ends lost 5 bases and 5 bases, in that order; junction bases with no gene match: 4. Germline CDR1 LNHDA, CDR2 SQIVND (reference sequence). The CDR3 DNA reads TGTGCCAGTAGTCGGACAGGGTCGACTGAAGCTTTCTTT. This translates into CASSRTGSTEAFF. The variable domain in full, with the rest retrieved from reference TRBV19 and TRBJ1-1, is DGGITQSPKYLFRKEGQNVTLSCEQNLNHDAMYWYRQDPGQGLRLIYYSQIVNDFQKGDIAEGYSVSREKKESFPLTVTSAQKNPTAFYLCASSRTGSTEAFFGQGTRLTVV.

This clone was seen a single time. The chain joins TRBV2 to TRBJ2-5; TRBD2 matches 9 bases. Germline lookup yields CDR1 SNHLY and CDR2 FYNNEI. This CDR3 spans 14 amino acids. J was trimmed by 3 bases and V by 7 bases; bases with no gene match: 6. The CDR3 region is CASTSGTSKETQYF. The CDR3, as DNA: TGTGCCAGCACCTCCGGGACTAGCAAAGAGACCCAGTACTTC.

The chain employs TRBV4-1 and TRBJ2-1, with a weak D call TRBD1 (6 bases). CDR3 length equals 17 residues. V lost 2 bases and J lost 2, with 16 bases in between. Germline V CDR1 and CDR2: MGHRA, YSYEKL. CDR3 in amino acids: CASSQSRGTSTYNEQFF. CDR3 DNA: TGCGCCAGCAGCCAATCAAGGGGGACCTCGACCTACAATGAGCAGTTCTTC.

This clone was recorded once. The rearrangement links TRBV19 to TRBJ2-5, with 12 bases that match TRBD2. Germline trimming cut 6 bases from V and 4 bases from J; bases unmatched to any gene: 6. The germline CDR1 and CDR2 sequences are LNHDA and SQIVND (reference sequence). This CDR3 comprises 15 residues. The DNA for the CDR3 is TGTGCCAGTAGGCGACTAGCGGGAGACCTAGAGACCCAGTACTTC. It specifies CASRRLAGDLETQYF.

The rearrangement uses TRBV2 and TRBJ1-2; 7 bases match TRBD1. The J segment lost 4 bases and the V segment lost 6 bases, leaving 11 bases of the junction unmatched. The CDR3 loop spans 15 amino acids. Germline CDR1 and CDR2: SNHLY and FYNNEI. The CDR3 is CASRGGQALGYGYTF. CDR3 coding DNA: TGTGCCAGCAGGGGAGGACAGGCTCTGGGCTATGGCTACACCTTC. Complete variable domain (other parts from reference TRBV2 and TRBJ1-2): EPEVTQTPSHQVTQMGQEVILRCVPISNHLYFYWYRQILGQKVEFLVSFYNNEISEKSEIFDDQFSVERPDGSNFTLKIRSTKLEDSAMYFCASRGGQALGYGYTFGSGTRLTVV.

This sequence joins TRBV19 and TRBJ1-2, with 10 positions matching TRBD1. V gave up 6 bases and J gave up 5 bases; unmatched junction bases: 6. Germline loops: CDR1 LNHDA, CDR2 SQIVND (reference sequence). The CDR3 length is 14 residues. In nucleotides, the CDR3 is TGTGCCAGTAGCATGACAGGGGGCATGTATGGCTACACCTTC. This encodes CASSMTGGMYGYTF.

The J gene is TRBJ2-7, the V gene TRBV3-1 (or the pseudogene TRBV3-2), with TRBD1 matching 7 bases. Trimming cost V 2 bases and J 2 bases; bases outside gene matches: 3. Looked up from germline, CDR1 is LGHDT and CDR2 is YNNKEL (reference sequence). The CDR3 is made up of 14 amino acids. The DNA for the CDR3 is TGTGCCAGCAGCCAACCGGGACAGCCCTACGAGCAGTACTTC. It is translated as CASSQPGQPYEQYF.

V and J are TRBV4-2 and TRBJ1-5, with 7 bases that match TRBD1. Germline loops: CDR1 LGHNA, CDR2 YNFKEQ. The CDR3 is 15 amino acids. J lost 0 bases, V lost 4 bases, and 3 bases had no gene match. The CDR3 DNA reads TGTGCCAGCAGCCTGCAGGGGGATAGCAATCAGCCCCAGCATTTT. It codes for CASSLQGDSNQPQHF.

The rearrangement joins TRBV5-6 to TRBJ1-1; D is possibly TRBD1 (6 bases). Germline-derived CDR1 and CDR2 are SGHDT and YYEEEE. CDR3 length equals 14 residues. Trimming left V 2 bases short and J 1 base short, with 9 bases between. CDR3 nucleotides: TGTGCCAGCAGCTTATTCAGGGGGAACACTGAAGCTTTCTTT. The encoded protein is CASSLFRGNTEAFF. Full variable domain (outside the CDR3, taken from reference TRBV5-6 and TRBJ1-1): DAGVTQSPTHLIKTRGQQVTLRCSPKSGHDTVSWYQQALGQGPQFIFQYYEEEERQRGNFPDRFSGHQFPNYSSELNVNALLLGDSALYLCASSLFRGNTEAFFGQGTRLTVV.

The CDR3 loop is CASSSRDLGSYEQYF. CDR3 in DNA: TGTGCCAGCAGCTCCCGGGATTTAGGGTCCTACGAGCAGTACTTC. The chain has TRBV7-2 and TRBJ2-7; the D gene is possibly TRBD2 (5 bases). Trimming pared 4 bases from V and 1 base from J, leaving 14 bases between. Germline V gene data show CDR1 as SGHTA and CDR2 as FQGNSA. CDR3 size: 15 residues. Variable domain in full (rest from reference TRBV7-2 and TRBJ2-7): GAGVSQSPSNKVTEKGKDVELRCDPISGHTALYWYRQSLGQGLEFLIYFQGNSAPDKSGLPSDRFSAERTGGSVSTLTIQRTQQEDSAVYLCASSSRDLGSYEQYFGPGTRLTVT.

The rearrangement uses TRBV5-1 and TRBJ1-5; a possible D gene is TRBD1 (6 bases). The CDR3 length is 13 residues. The V gene's germline CDR1 is SGHRS and CDR2 YFSETQ. V lost 2 bases and J lost 4, with 7 bases in between. The CDR3 loop is CASSLQGNQPQHF. CDR3 in DNA: TGCGCCAGCAGCTTACAGGGAAATCAGCCCCAGCATTTT.

The V and J genes are TRBV30 and TRBJ1-1; D may be TRBD1 (6 bases). Germline V lookup: CDR1 GTSNPN, CDR2 SVGIG (reference sequence). V dropped 3 bases and J dropped 4 bases, with 12 bases sitting between them. The CDR3 consists of 13 residues. In DNA form, the CDR3 reads TGTGCCTGGAGGGAACAGGGCCTCACTGAAGCTTTCTTT. Protein: CAWREQGLTEAFF.

The V call is TRBV18, the J call TRBJ2-1; D unclear. Germline V gene lookup returns CDR1 KGHSH and CDR2 LQKENI. V lost 2 bases, J lost 7 bases, and 9 bases lay in between. CDR3 length equals 13 residues. The CDR3: CASSPEVRNEQFF. The CDR3 region has the DNA TGTGCCAGCTCACCAGAGGTACGAAATGAGCAGTTCTTC.

CDR3 loop: CASSLEQGWDGYTF. The CDR3 bases are TGCGCCAGCAGCTTGGAACAGGGGTGGGACGGCTACACCTTC. The V call is TRBV5-1, the J call TRBJ1-2; 7 nucleotides align to TRBD1. Trimming removed 0 bases from V and 8 bases from J; junction bases left unmatched: 7. CDR1 and CDR2 from the germline V gene are SGHRS and YFSETQ. The CDR3 has 14 amino acids.

The rearrangement uses TRBV5-5 and TRBJ2-7; 10 bases are shared with TRBD2. Losses at the gene ends were 0 bases for V and 4 bases for J; bases not matched to a gene: 4. CDR1 is SGHKS and CDR2 is YYEKEE in the germline V gene (reference sequence). The CDR3 runs to 15 residues. The CDR3 DNA is TGTGCCAGCAGCTTGGGACTAGCGGGTTTGTACGAGCAGTACTTC. It codes for CASSLGLAGLYEQYF.

This chain joins TRBV7-9 and TRBJ2-1; perhaps TRBD2 as D (6 bases). Trimming took 1 base from V and 6 from J, leaving 16 bases between them. Germline CDR1 SEHNR, CDR2 FQNEAQ (reference sequence). The CDR3 covers 16 residues. CDR3 coding DNA: TGTGCCAGCAGCTTAGTTAACAGACTAGAGGGCAATGAGCAGTTCTTC. This sequence encodes CASSLVNRLEGNEQFF.

This clone came up once. The chain couples TRBV6-5 to TRBJ1-2; 7 bases map to TRBD1. The trim removed 2 bases at V and 7 bases at J, leaving 4 bases unmatched. The CDR3 has 13 amino acids. Germline V gives CDR1 MNHEY, CDR2 SVGAGI. The CDR3 sequence: CASSYTGVAGYTF. CDR3 DNA sequence: TGTGCCAGCAGTTACACAGGGGTAGCTGGCTACACCTTC.

This rearrangement joins TRBV10-3 to TRBJ2-3; 12 bases line up with TRBD2. CDR1 is ENHRY, CDR2 SYGVKD, per germline. V was pared by 10 bases and J by 0 bases, with 8 bases of the junction left unmatched. The CDR3 has 16 residues. The CDR3, as DNA: TGTGCCACCGGACTAGCGGGACCTACTAGCACAGATACGCAGTATTTT. This encodes CATGLAGPTSTDTQYF.

The chain combines TRBV4-1 with TRBJ1-5; D possibly corresponds to TRBD1 (6 bases). CDR3 size: 14 residues. V lost 1 base, J lost 3 bases, and 7 bases lay in between. Germline-derived CDR1 and CDR2 are MGHRA and YSYEKL. The CDR3 nucleotides are TGCGCCAGCAGCCAAGGGGGGCTCAATCAGCCCCAGCATTTT. Protein sequence: CASSQGGLNQPQHF.

This chain joins TRBV10-3 and TRBJ2-5, with 14 bases lining up with TRBD2. In germline, CDR1 is ENHRY, CDR2 SYGVKD. The V gene end was trimmed by 3 bases and the J gene end by 5 bases; junction bases not matched to a gene: 2. The CDR3 consists of 15 residues. CDR3 coding DNA: TGTGCCATCAGTGACGGACTAGCGGGAGGTGAGACCCAGTACTTC. Amino acid sequence: CAISDGLAGGETQYF.

This sequence joins TRBV24-1 and TRBJ2-3; D remains unclear. Trimming left V 3 bases short and J 6 bases short, with 12 bases between. The CDR3 spans 14 residues. The germline V gene has CDR1 KGHDR and CDR2 SFDVKD. This chain's CDR3 is CATSDRRSRDTQYF. Here the CDR3 DNA reads TGTGCCACCAGTGATCGCCGGTCCAGGGATACGCAGTATTTT.